Listed here are 28 T cell receptor beta chains from one sample, sequenced in a study of T cell responses to AZD1222 COVID-19 vaccine. TCRdb's table, derived via immunoSEQ multiplex PCR, lists solely in-frame clones and lacks some. The sample holds over 65,000 clones, around nine tenths seen once. The material sequenced was peripheral blood, taken 28 days after the second AZD1222 dose. Receptors were obtained from an adult who received the AZD1222 COVID-19 vaccine.

The V call is TRBV2, the J call TRBJ2-5; D remains unclear. V was cut by 5 bases and J by 2 bases, with 12 bases left in between. Germline V gives CDR1 SNHLY, CDR2 FYNNEI. CDR3 length: 14 amino acids. CDR3 DNA: TGTGCCAGCAGTTTAACTTTGGAACAAGAGACCCAGTACTTC. Encoded protein: CASSLTLEQETQYF.

The chain uses TRBV28 and TRBJ1-3; D gene unclear. Trimming removed 6 bases at V and 4 bases at J, with 10 bases between. The CDR3 runs 13 residues. Germline V gene lookup returns CDR1 MDHEN and CDR2 SYDVKM. The CDR3 DNA reads TGTGCCAGCAGCCCCCCACAGGGAAACACCATATATTTT. This translates into CASSPPQGNTIYF.

The genes are TRBV19 and TRBJ2-7; 7 bases agree with TRBD1. CDR3 length: 12 amino acids. Germline CDR1 and CDR2: LNHDA and SQIVND (reference sequence). Losses at the gene ends were 11 bases for V and 7 bases for J; bases not matched to a gene: 11. The CDR3 nucleotides read TGTGCCTCCGGGAACCGGGACAGAGAGCAGTACTTC. It is translated as CASGNRDREQYF.

This chain uses TRBV7-2 with TRBJ1-1; possible D gene TRBD1, 6 bases. The CDR3 runs 16 residues. Per the germline V gene, CDR1 is SGHTA and CDR2 is FQGNSA. Trimming cost V 8 bases and J 3 bases, with 22 bases left between them. The CDR3 DNA is TGTGCCAGCGTCCGAGTTTCGGGGGGCTTGCACACTGAAGCTTTCTTT. It specifies CASVRVSGGLHTEAFF.

The chain carries TRBV19 and TRBJ2-1, with no clear D. V shed 6 bases and J shed 0 bases, with 12 bases lying between them. The CDR3 spans 15 residues. Germline values: CDR1 LNHDA, CDR2 SQIVND (reference sequence). The CDR3 nucleotides read TGTGCCAGTAGCATTAGCAGTTTCTCCTACAATGAGCAGTTCTTC. Translation gives CASSISSFSYNEQFF.

The V call is TRBV28, the J call TRBJ2-3, with a tentative D call TRBD2 (6 bases). V was clipped by 5 bases and J by 5 bases, with 23 bases between them. Germline V CDR1 and CDR2: MDHEN, SYDVKM. This CDR3 contains 17 residues. CDR3 in DNA: TGTGCCAGCAGTCCGATGCGGGGAGAAGCGGAGGTAGATACGCAGTATTTT. Translated, it gives CASSPMRGEAEVDTQYF.

The rearrangement joins TRBV30 to TRBJ2-1, with TRBD1 matching over 8 bases. V was pared by 0 bases and J by 5 bases, with 12 bases of the junction left unmatched. Germline V gene data show CDR1 as GTSNPN and CDR2 as SVGIG (reference sequence). CDR3 length: 17 amino acids. As DNA, the CDR3 is TGTGCCTGGAGTGTACGGGTAGGCAGGGGGCAACACAATGAGCAGTTCTTC. It yields the protein CAWSVRVGRGQHNEQFF.

This chain links TRBV21-1 with TRBJ2-1; whether TRBD2, the table's D call, matches the DNA was not checked. TRBV21-1 is assigned pseudogene status. The CDR3 is 22 residues long. CDR3 sequence reads: CASAHLSCRTLRREEYGDEQFF. CDR3 DNA: TGTGCCAGCGCCCACCTCTCTTGTCGGACCCTTCGGCGGGAGGAGTATGGAGATGAGCAGTTCTTC.

The chain carries TRBV10-2 and TRBJ2-3; 8 bases agree with TRBD2. CDR1 is WSHSY, CDR2 SAAADI, per germline. V shed 2 bases, J shed 4 bases, and the junction held 8 bases outside the gene matches. CDR3 length: 16 amino acids. The CDR3 region has the DNA TGCGCCAGCAGTGAGGGACCTACTAGCGGCTCAGATACGCAGTATTTT. This translates into CASSEGPTSGSDTQYF.

V and J are TRBV11-2 and TRBJ2-7, with 10 bases fitting TRBD2. The V and J ends lost 0 bases and 2 bases, in that order; junction bases with no gene match: 7. The CDR3 runs 17 residues. Germline V gene sequence: CDR1 SGHAT, CDR2 FQNNGV. DNA for the CDR3: TGTGCCAGCAGCTTAGATCCTAGCGGGAGCTTTCCCTACGAGCAGTACTTC. Amino acid sequence: CASSLDPSGSFPYEQYF.

This clone was seen only once. The chain employs TRBV28 and TRBJ1-1; D is possibly TRBD1 (5 bases). Germline values: CDR1 MDHEN, CDR2 SYDVKM. The germline V and J ends were trimmed by 3 bases and 8 bases, with 10 bases remaining between them. The CDR3 extends over 12 amino acids. CDR3 in amino acids: CASSFDSWEAFF. The CDR3 DNA reads as TGTGCCAGCAGTTTCGACAGCTGGGAAGCTTTCTTT. Full variable domain (outside the CDR3, taken from reference TRBV28 and TRBJ1-1): DVKVTQSSRYLVKRTGEKVFLECVQDMDHENMFWYRQDPGLGLRLIYFSYDVKMKEKGDIPEGYSVSREKKERFSLILESASTNQTSMYLCASSFDSWEAFFGQGTRLTVV.

This chain connects TRBV29-1 to TRBJ2-1, with 8 bases matching TRBD1. Germline CDR1 is SQVTM and CDR2 is ANQGSEA. The CDR3 runs 14 residues. With 6 bases clipped from V and 2 bases from J, the junction kept 6 bases outside the gene matches. DNA of the CDR3: TGCAGCGTCGGACAGGGTAGCCCCTACAATGAGCAGTTCTTC. Its protein is CSVGQGSPYNEQFF.

The chain has TRBV10-2 and TRBJ2-2; 8 bases line up with TRBD1. Germline lookup yields CDR1 WSHSY and CDR2 SAAADI. The CDR3 is 15 residues long. Trimming took 1 base from V and 5 from J; bases not matched to a gene: 3. The CDR3 protein is CASSEWQGATGELFF. In DNA, the CDR3 is TGCGCCAGCAGTGAGTGGCAGGGGGCGACCGGGGAGCTGTTTTTT.

This clone was seen only once. The J gene is TRBJ1-2, the V gene TRBV6-5; 7 positions agree with TRBD1. This CDR3 is built from 15 residues. The junction had 9 bases not matched to a gene; V was cut back by 4 bases and J by 4 bases. From germline, CDR1 is MNHEY and CDR2 SVGAGI. The CDR3 DNA reads as TGTGCCAGCAGTTCCCCTCAGGACAGGTCCTATGGCTACACCTTC. This gives the protein CASSSPQDRSYGYTF.

This chain links TRBV11-3 with TRBJ2-1; TRBD2 matches at 7 bases. Losses at the gene ends were 5 bases for V and 5 bases for J; bases not matched to a gene: 9. The CDR3 sequence is 15 residues long. CDR1 and CDR2 from the germline V gene are SGHNT and YENEEA. The CDR3 region is CASSDSGGFHNEQFF. The DNA of the CDR3 is TGTGCCAGCAGCGACTCGGGGGGATTTCACAATGAGCAGTTCTTC. Using reference TRBV11-3 and TRBJ2-1 for the parts outside the CDR3, the full variable domain is EAGVVQSPRYKIIEKKQPVAFWCNPISGHNTLYWYLQNLGQGPELLIRYENEEAVDDSQLPKDRFSAERLKGVDSTLKIQPAELGDSAVYLCASSDSGGFHNEQFFGPGTRLTVL.

CDR3 DNA: TGTGCCAGCTCACCAGGGGGCGGATACACTGAAGCTTTCTTT. Protein sequence: CASSPGGGYTEAFF. The chain uses TRBV18 and TRBJ1-1; TRBD1 might be the D (6 bases). The V gene's germline CDR1 is KGHSH and CDR2 LQKENI. The CDR3 has 14 amino acids. The V gene lost 2 bases and the J gene lost 3 bases, with 10 bases spanning the gap.

This clone was seen a single time. The gene calls are TRBV6-5 and TRBJ1-1; 8 nucleotides agree with TRBD1. Germline assignment: CDR1 MNHEY and CDR2 SVGAGI. With V trimmed by 1 base and J by 1 base, 2 bases remained unmatched. The CDR3 totals 15 residues. As DNA, the CDR3 is TGTGCCAGCAGTTACTTTGGACAGGGGAACACTGAAGCTTTCTTT. Amino acids: CASSYFGQGNTEAFF.

The V gene is TRBV27, the J gene TRBJ2-1; D tentatively reads TRBD1 or TRBD2 (7 bases each). In germline, CDR1 is MNHEY, CDR2 SMNVEV (reference sequence). The ends were cut back, 7 bases at V and 12 bases at J, with 13 bases in the middle. This CDR3 is built from 11 residues. CDR3 sequence reads: CASNDREGQFF. The DNA for the CDR3 is TGTGCCAGCAACGACAGGGAGGGGCAGTTCTTC.

The chain joins TRBV29-1 to TRBJ2-7; the D gene is possibly TRBD2 (5 bases). Per germline, CDR1 SQVTM and CDR2 ANQGSEA. The CDR3 runs to 18 residues. Between the trimmed V and J ends, which lost 2 bases and 3 bases, there was a span of 26 bases. The CDR3 loop reads CSVENWVAWTGIYYEQYF. CDR3 bases: TGCAGCGTTGAAAACTGGGTAGCGTGGACGGGAATATACTACGAGCAGTACTTC.

CDR3 sequence (DNA): TGTGCCAGCAGCCAAGTAAGCGCCGGCTACACCTTC. Amino acid sequence: CASSQVSAGYTF. This chain links TRBV3-1 (or the pseudogene TRBV3-2) with TRBJ1-2; no clear D. In germline, CDR1 is LGHDT, CDR2 YNNKEL (reference sequence). The CDR3 extends over 12 amino acids. The V gene lost 1 base and the J gene lost 8 bases, with 8 bases spanning the gap.

This clone was found a few times. J is TRBJ1-1 and V is TRBV10-3; D might be TRBD1 (6 bases). The CDR3 sequence is 12 residues long. Germline loops: CDR1 ENHRY, CDR2 SYGVKD. V was shortened by 11 bases and J by 5 bases, with 15 bases between the two germline ends. Here the CDR3 reads CALQHRDTEAFF. CDR3 coding DNA: TGTGCCCTTCAACACAGGGATACTGAAGCTTTCTTT.

The CDR3 reads CASSLNNQPQHF. In DNA, the CDR3 is TGTGCCAGCAGCTTGAACAATCAGCCCCAGCATTTT. V usage is TRBV7-2 and J usage is TRBJ1-5, with D unclear. Trimming stripped 3 bases from V and 3 bases from J, with 3 bases between. This CDR3 comprises 12 residues. CDR1 SGHTA and CDR2 FQGNSA come from the germline V gene.

This clone has only one observation. The CDR3: CASSLVNSNQPQHF. CDR3 nucleotide sequence: TGTGCCAGCAGTCTTGTAAATAGCAATCAGCCCCAGCATTTT. The chain uses TRBV28 and TRBJ1-5, with D unresolved. The CDR3 spans 14 residues. Deletions cut 5 bases from V and 0 bases from J, with 8 bases between. Germline V lookup: CDR1 MDHEN, CDR2 SYDVKM.

This sequence joins TRBV6-5 and TRBJ1-2; 8 bases are a match to TRBD1. Germline CDR1 and CDR2: MNHEY and SVGAGI. The CDR3 totals 14 residues. With V trimmed by 6 bases and J by 0 bases, 3 bases remained unmatched. The CDR3 reads CASRGTGPNYGYTF. In DNA form, the CDR3 reads TGTGCCAGCAGGGGGACAGGTCCTAACTATGGCTACACCTTC.

V gene TRBV7-8 combines with J gene TRBJ1-1; unclear D gene. V was clipped by 5 bases and J by 1 base, with 17 bases between them. CDR3 length: 16 residues. Germline V lookup: CDR1 SGHVS, CDR2 FQNEAQ. As DNA, the CDR3 is TGTGCCAGCAGCCCCTCGTTTCGGTTACCGAACACTGAAGCTTTCTTT. Its translation: CASSPSFRLPNTEAFF.

The V call is TRBV7-6, the J call TRBJ1-1; D unclear. The CDR3 loop spans 15 amino acids. Germline lookup yields CDR1 SGHVS and CDR2 FNYEAQ. V was cut by 5 bases and J by 0 bases, with 13 bases left in between. The CDR3 region has the DNA TGTGCCAGCAGCCCAGAGGGTGGGATGAACACTGAAGCTTTCTTT. Translation gives CASSPEGGMNTEAFF.

The CDR3 spells CASGPTSYNEQFF. The CDR3 nucleotides read TGTGCCAGTGGACCTACCTCCTACAATGAGCAGTTCTTC. V gene TRBV2 combines with J gene TRBJ2-1; D uncertain. The germline V and J ends were trimmed by 9 bases and 0 bases, with 9 bases remaining between them. The germline V gene encodes CDR1 SNHLY and CDR2 FYNNEI. This CDR3 is 13 amino acids long. Full variable domain (remainder filled in from reference TRBV2 and TRBJ2-1): EPEVTQTPSHQVTQMGQEVILRCVPISNHLYFYWYRQILGQKVEFLVSFYNNEISEKSEIFDDQFSVERPDGSNFTLKIRSTKLEDSAMYFCASGPTSYNEQFFGPGTRLTVL.

The chain joins TRBV15 to TRBJ1-5; 7 bases align to TRBD1. Germline CDR1 and CDR2: LNHNV and YYDKDF (reference sequence). V trimming: 3 bases; J trimming: 4 bases; junction bases outside the gene matches: 6. The CDR3 totals 15 residues. The CDR3 nucleotides are TGTGCCACCAGCAGTGGGGACAGAGCAAATCAGCCCCAGCATTTT. Translated, it gives CATSSGDRANQPQHF.